What follows are 21 T cell receptor beta chains derived from one specimen sequenced in a study of blood T cell repertoires in COVID-19 (dated by TCRdb to 2020 to 2022). The receptor library was made with the immunoSEQ multiplex PCR assay. TCRdb mirrors the immuneACCESS table, restricted to in-frame sequences. Some clones are absent from its copies; in checked studies, under half trace to an unresolved V gene, and the reason for the others is unknown. This sample comprises 150,000 to 200,000 clones, approximately 86% of them detected only once. The ten largest clones take up approximately 9.8% of the sample. Sequencing input: peripheral blood. Source of these receptors: a woman over 75 with acute or convalescent COVID-19.

The chain carries TRBV27 and TRBJ2-1; D is undetermined. Trimming cost V 3 bases and J 8 bases, with 5 bases left between them. CDR3 size: 11 residues. Germline assignment: CDR1 MNHEY and CDR2 SMNVEV (reference sequence). DNA of the CDR3: TGTGCCAGCAGTTTTGCGGATGAGCAGTTCTTC. It translates to CASSFADEQFF.

This clone was recorded once. CDR3 in amino acids: CASSQVGGEAFF. CDR3 sequence (DNA): TGTGCCAGCAGCCAAGTTGGAGGCGAGGCTTTCTTT. V usage is TRBV3-1 (or the pseudogene TRBV3-2) and J usage is TRBJ1-1; D not resolved. The CDR3 is made up of 12 amino acids. Deletions cut 1 base from V and 11 bases from J, with 11 bases between. From germline, CDR1 is LGHDT and CDR2 YNNKEL (reference sequence).

The V and J genes are TRBV29-1 and TRBJ1-1; D unresolved. Germline-derived CDR1 and CDR2 are SQVTM and ANQGSEA. V gave up 7 bases and J gave up 6 bases, with 12 bases separating them. The CDR3 contains 11 residues. As DNA, the CDR3 is TGCAGCGCACAGAGTTGGGCTGAAGCTTTCTTT. Encoded protein: CSAQSWAEAFF.

This chain uses TRBV25-1 with TRBJ1-1; D uncertain. The germline CDR1 and CDR2 sequences are MGHDK and SYGVNS. V dropped 3 bases and J dropped 8 bases, with 13 bases sitting between them. CDR3 size: 13 residues. This CDR3 reads CASSDHSGPEAFF. The CDR3 DNA follows: TGTGCCAGCAGTGACCACAGCGGGCCGGAAGCTTTCTTT.

The chain carries TRBV5-1 and TRBJ1-3; D not certain. The germline V gene has CDR1 SGHRS and CDR2 YFSETQ. Deletions cut 3 bases from V and 0 bases from J, with 4 bases between. The CDR3 has 13 amino acids. In nucleotides, the CDR3 is TGCGCCAGCAGCTCCAACTCTGGAAACACCATATATTTT. This codes for CASSSNSGNTIYF.

V and J are TRBV29-1 and TRBJ2-1, with TRBD2 matching over 11 bases. V lost 4 bases, J lost 9 bases, and 14 bases stayed unmatched. This CDR3 contains 16 residues. From germline, CDR1 is SQVTM and CDR2 ANQGSEA. This CDR3 reads CSVGGVTSGKGGEQFF. The CDR3 coding sequence is TGCAGCGTTGGGGGGGTGACTAGCGGGAAGGGTGGTGAGCAGTTCTTC.

V and J are TRBV2 and TRBJ1-2; the D gene is possibly TRBD1 (6 bases). V lost 3 bases, J lost 8 bases, and 16 bases lay in between. The CDR3 runs 14 residues. Germline V gene lookup returns CDR1 SNHLY and CDR2 FYNNEI. The CDR3 here is CASSDYQGLMGYTF. The DNA for the CDR3 is TGTGCCAGCAGTGACTATCAGGGGCTTATGGGCTACACCTTC.

This sequence joins TRBV20-1 and TRBJ2-1, with TRBD2 matching over 9 bases. The V gene end was trimmed by 3 bases and the J gene end by 4 bases; junction bases not matched to a gene: 10. CDR1 is DFQATT, CDR2 SNEGSKA, per germline (reference sequence). CDR3 size: 16 residues. The CDR3: CSASSSGGPGYNEQFF. In DNA, the CDR3 is TGCAGTGCTAGTTCCAGCGGGGGGCCCGGGTACAATGAGCAGTTCTTC.

CDR3 region: CASSPPAGGPFFF. CDR3 sequence (DNA): TGTGCCAGCAGCCCTCCGGCGGGGGGGCCTTTTTTCTTC. This chain connects TRBV5-4 to TRBJ2-1; the match to TRBD2 covers 9 bases. Looked up from germline, CDR1 is SGHNT and CDR2 is YYREEE (reference sequence). The CDR3 is made up of 13 amino acids. V trimming: 4 bases; J trimming: 16 bases; junction bases outside the gene matches: 12.

The chain recombines TRBV9 with TRBJ2-2; 11 nucleotides align to TRBD2. The ends lost 4 bases at V and 8 bases at J; junction bases unmatched: 7. Germline CDR1 and CDR2: SGDLS and YYNGEE. This CDR3 contains 15 residues. The CDR3 DNA reads as TGTGCCAGCAGCCCCACTAGCGGGAGTTTAGGGGAGCTGTTTTTT. Translation: CASSPTSGSLGELFF.

This sequence joins TRBV6-5 and TRBJ2-7; 9 bases fit TRBD1. Germline V lookup: CDR1 MNHEY, CDR2 SVGAGI. This CDR3 comprises 14 residues. Unmatched junction bases numbered 6, after V lost 6 bases and J lost 3 bases. As DNA, the CDR3 is TGTGCCAGCAGCCGGACAGGGGTAGGCTACGAGCAGTACTTC. Translating it yields CASSRTGVGYEQYF.

The V call is TRBV4-1, the J call TRBJ2-7; the match to TRBD2 covers 8 bases. Unmatched junction bases numbered 13, after V lost 1 base and J lost 5 bases. Germline lookup yields CDR1 MGHRA and CDR2 YSYEKL. The CDR3 is made up of 17 amino acids. The DNA for the CDR3 is TGCGCCAGCAGCCAAGGAACCAGCGGGAGTTTTCGCCACGAGCAGTACTTC. Residues: CASSQGTSGSFRHEQYF.

There are a few counts of this clone. Written as DNA, the CDR3 is TGTGCCAGCAGCTTGGACGGGGACACCGGGGAGCTGTTTTTT. It is translated as CASSLDGDTGELFF. V usage is TRBV5-4 and J usage is TRBJ2-2, with D perhaps TRBD2 (5 bases). Trimming removed 0 bases at V and 3 bases at J, with 6 bases between. This CDR3 has 14 amino acids. The germline V gene has CDR1 SGHNT and CDR2 YYREEE (reference sequence).

This clone was counted once. The J gene is TRBJ1-2, the V gene TRBV5-6; no firm D call. Germline lookup yields CDR1 SGHDT and CDR2 YYEEEE. The ends were cut back, 2 bases at V and 8 bases at J, with 7 bases in the middle. The CDR3 runs to 11 residues. For the CDR3, the DNA is TGTGCCAGCAGCTTCCGTCGGGGCTACACCTTC. Residues: CASSFRRGYTF. The full variable domain, in which reference TRBV5-6 and TRBJ1-2 provide the parts outside the CDR3, is DAGVTQSPTHLIKTRGQQVTLRCSPKSGHDTVSWYQQALGQGPQFIFQYYEEEERQRGNFPDRFSGHQFPNYSSELNVNALLLGDSALYLCASSFRRGYTFGSGTRLTVV.

The V gene is TRBV5-4, the J gene TRBJ1-2; 7 bases are a match to TRBD1. The CDR3 loop spans 11 amino acids. CDR1 is SGHNT and CDR2 is YYREEE in the germline V gene (reference sequence). After removal of 4 bases from V and 13 bases from J, the junction contained 7 bases not matched to a gene. In nucleotides, the CDR3 is TGTGCCAGCAGCGGAGAGGGGGCTAGCACCTTC. This sequence encodes CASSGEGASTF.

This sequence joins TRBV7-2 and TRBJ1-6; D not certain. Germline V gene sequence: CDR1 SGHTA, CDR2 FQGNSA. V shed 5 bases and J shed 7 bases, with 15 bases lying between them. This CDR3 spans 15 amino acids. The CDR3 reads CASSPRGGSNSPLHF. DNA for the CDR3: TGTGCCAGCAGCCCCCGGGGAGGGAGCAATTCACCCCTCCACTTT.

The chain is built from TRBV5-6 and TRBJ2-5; D may be TRBD2 (5 bases). This CDR3 comprises 13 residues. The V gene's germline CDR1 is SGHDT and CDR2 YYEEEE. The V end was cut by 4 bases, the J end by 1 base, with 8 bases between. The CDR3 here is CASSLGSQETQYF. In nucleotides, the CDR3 is TGTGCCAGCAGCCTAGGGAGCCAAGAGACCCAGTACTTC.

The chain employs TRBV5-1 and TRBJ2-3; TRBD2 might be the D (6 bases). Looked up from germline, CDR1 is SGHRS and CDR2 is YFSETQ. Trimming shortened V by 5 bases and J by 2 bases, and 15 bases separated the two germline ends. The CDR3 length is 15 residues. DNA of the CDR3: TGCGCCAGCAGGACCGGGAGCCTTTCCACAGATACGCAGTATTTT. Protein sequence: CASRTGSLSTDTQYF.

The genes are TRBV6-2 or TRBV6-3 and TRBJ1-1, with 9 nucleotides matching TRBD1. Germline CDR1 and CDR2: MNHEY and SVGEGT. The length of the CDR3 is 15 residues. V gave up 5 bases and J gave up 6 bases; unmatched junction bases: 10. CDR3: CASSTGPGQGAEAFF. CDR3 sequence (DNA): TGTGCCAGCAGTACTGGACCGGGACAGGGAGCTGAAGCTTTCTTT.

The rearrangement joins TRBV7-2 to TRBJ2-2; 8 bases map to TRBD2. V trimming: 2 bases; J trimming: 5 bases; junction bases outside the gene matches: 4. Germline V CDR1 and CDR2: SGHTA, FQGNSA. The CDR3 length is 15 residues. The CDR3 region has the DNA TGTGCCAGCAGCTTACCGGGAGGGCCGACCGGGGAGCTGTTTTTT. Translated: CASSLPGGPTGELFF.

The chain couples TRBV6-5 to TRBJ1-2; 10 nucleotides align to TRBD1. This CDR3 contains 13 residues. The J segment lost 7 bases and the V segment lost 8 bases, leaving 7 bases of the junction unmatched. Germline V lookup: CDR1 MNHEY, CDR2 SVGAGI. The CDR3 loop is CASRETGGAGYTF. The CDR3 coding sequence is TGTGCCAGCCGGGAGACAGGGGGCGCTGGCTACACCTTC.